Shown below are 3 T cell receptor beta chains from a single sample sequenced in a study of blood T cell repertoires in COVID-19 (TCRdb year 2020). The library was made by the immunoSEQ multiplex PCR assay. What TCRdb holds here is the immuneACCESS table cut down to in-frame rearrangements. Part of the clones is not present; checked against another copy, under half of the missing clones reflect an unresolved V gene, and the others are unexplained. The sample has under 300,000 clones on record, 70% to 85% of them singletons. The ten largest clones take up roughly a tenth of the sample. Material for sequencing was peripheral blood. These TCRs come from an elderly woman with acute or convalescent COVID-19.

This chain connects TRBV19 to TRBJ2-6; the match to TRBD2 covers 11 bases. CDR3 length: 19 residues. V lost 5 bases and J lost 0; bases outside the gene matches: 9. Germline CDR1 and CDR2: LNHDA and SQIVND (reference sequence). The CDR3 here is CASSPTLAGATSGANVLTF. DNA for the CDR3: TGTGCCAGTAGTCCAACACTAGCGGGGGCAACCTCTGGGGCCAACGTCCTGACTTTC.

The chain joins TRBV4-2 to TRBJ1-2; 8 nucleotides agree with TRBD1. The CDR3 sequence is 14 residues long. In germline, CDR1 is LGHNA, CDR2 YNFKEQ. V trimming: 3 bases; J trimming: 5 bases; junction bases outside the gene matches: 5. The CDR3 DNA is TGTGCCAGCAGCCAGACAGGGGCAGGGTATGGCTACACCTTC. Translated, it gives CASSQTGAGYGYTF.

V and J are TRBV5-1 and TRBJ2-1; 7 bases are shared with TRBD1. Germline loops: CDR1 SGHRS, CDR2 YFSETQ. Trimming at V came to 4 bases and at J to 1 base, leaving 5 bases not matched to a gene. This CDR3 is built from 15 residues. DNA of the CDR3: TGCGCCAGCAGCCTAGGGACAGTATCCTACAATGAGCAGTTCTTC. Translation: CASSLGTVSYNEQFF.